This TCR beta chain derives from a study of OX40 agonist ivuxolimab in advanced cancers. Here immunoSEQ multiplex PCR was the method, and the copy in TCRdb shows in-frame clones only, minus some. The top ten clones hold approximately 8.3% of a sample with approximately 11,000 clones, 80% to 90% of them seen once. Details on this clone: The antigen remains unidentified.

General study findings and limits: CD8+ T cells averaged more expanded clones than CD4+.

The CDR3 runs to 19 residues. Germline V lookup: CDR1 SEHNR, CDR2 FQNEAQ (reference sequence). V shed 1 base and J 0 bases; nucleotides not matched to a gene: 9. The receptor's source is an adult with an advanced solid tumor such as melanoma, head and neck, liver or kidney cancer. Source: CD4+ or CD8+ T cells sorted from blood, taken in a trial of the OX40 agonist ivuxolimab. The rearrangement joins TRBV7-9 to TRBJ1-3; 10 bases line up with TRBD1. The CDR3 nucleotides read TGTGCCAGCAGCTTAGGCCCTTACTGGACAGGGGGCTCTGGAAACACCATATATTTT. Translation gives CASSLGPYWTGGSGNTIYF.